The 9 T cell receptor beta chains below come from one sample, sequenced in a study of PD-1 blockade in classical Hodgkin lymphoma. Some clones are missing from TCRdb's copy, which holds only in-frame ones; the method was immunoSEQ multiplex PCR. The sample lists 20,000 to 25,000 clones, 70% to 80% occurring once. Time point denoted: cycle 4 day 1 (C4D1), after more than five weeks of nivolumab. Each patient relapsed following autologous stem cell transplantation, and prior brentuximab vedotin exposure differed. The authors purified CD4+ T cells from thawed PBMCs by magnetic negative selection. This material consisted of CD4+ T cells from blood, taken before the fourth cycle of nivolumab. These receptors were obtained from a human donor with classical Hodgkin lymphoma.

The V and J genes are TRBV5-6 and TRBJ1-2, with D maybe TRBD1 (5 bases). V was pared by 1 base and J by 4 bases, with 17 bases between. The V gene's germline CDR1 is SGHDT and CDR2 YYEEEE. The CDR3 is made up of 16 amino acids. CDR3 nucleotide sequence: TGTGCCAGCAGCTTGTCAACCCTAAGGAGGGGCTATGGCTACACCTTC. Translated: CASSLSTLRRGYGYTF.

This clone has more than one count but fewer than ten. The genes are TRBV28 and TRBJ1-1; 7 bases are shared with TRBD1. The ends lost 5 bases at V and 5 bases at J; junction bases unmatched: 11. CDR3 length: 15 residues. The germline CDR1 and CDR2 sequences are MDHEN and SYDVKM. The CDR3 DNA sequence: TGTGCCAGCAGTAGGCACACAGGGGAACGAACTGAAGCTTTCTTT. This translates into CASSRHTGERTEAFF. The full variable domain, its missing parts supplied by reference TRBV28 and TRBJ1-1, is DVKVTQSSRYLVKRTGEKVFLECVQDMDHENMFWYRQDPGLGLRLIYFSYDVKMKEKGDIPEGYSVSREKKERFSLILESASTNQTSMYLCASSRHTGERTEAFFGQGTRLTVV.

This chain links TRBV28 with TRBJ1-1; the D gene is possibly TRBD1 (6 bases). The CDR3 is 14 residues long. Germline lookup yields CDR1 MDHEN and CDR2 SYDVKM. With 3 bases removed from V and 5 bases from J, the gap between germline ends came to 13 bases. In nucleotides, the CDR3 is TGTGCCAGCAGTTTTTGGGGGCAAGGGACTGAAGCTTTCTTT. This gives the protein CASSFWGQGTEAFF.

This clone occurred a few times. The rearrangement uses TRBV7-2 and TRBJ1-5; D is uncertain. Trimming pared 1 base from V and 1 base from J, leaving 2 bases between. This CDR3 region has 13 residues. CDR1 SGHTA and CDR2 FQGNSA come from the germline V gene. The DNA of the CDR3 is TGTGCCAGCAGCTTAGACAGCAATCAGCCCCAGCATTTT. This sequence encodes CASSLDSNQPQHF.

This chain joins TRBV5-4 and TRBJ1-6, with 8 bases fitting TRBD1. V lost 5 bases to trimming and J lost 6 bases; unmatched junction nucleotides: 4. CDR3 length equals 14 residues. CDR1 is SGHNT, CDR2 YYREEE, per germline (reference sequence). The CDR3 here is CASSFDRGNSPLHF. DNA of the CDR3: TGTGCCAGCAGTTTTGACAGGGGTAATTCACCCCTCCACTTT.

In this sample, this clone turned up once. The chain links TRBV7-8 to TRBJ2-1; D might be TRBD2 (5 bases). CDR1 is SGHVS and CDR2 is FQNEAQ in the germline V gene. V gave up 5 bases and J gave up 1 base, with 12 bases separating them. The CDR3 runs 15 residues. The CDR3 spells CASSPNRGSYNEQFF. As DNA, the CDR3 is TGTGCCAGCAGCCCGAACCGGGGTTCCTACAATGAGCAGTTCTTC.

V gene TRBV5-1 combines with J gene TRBJ1-2; 9 bases match TRBD1. CDR1 and CDR2 from the germline V gene are SGHRS and YFSETQ. The V segment lost 4 bases and the J segment 8 bases; nucleotides outside the gene matches: 15. CDR3 length: 16 residues. The CDR3 bases are TGCGCCAGCAGCCCGCAGAACCGACAGGGGGTAGAAGGCTACACCTTC. Its translation: CASSPQNRQGVEGYTF.

The chain joins TRBV7-2 to TRBJ1-6; possible D gene TRBD1, 5 bases. Per germline, CDR1 SGHTA and CDR2 FQGNSA. CDR3 length: 15 amino acids. The V end lost 5 bases, the J end lost 7 bases, and 15 bases lay between the germline ends. The CDR3: CASSRDDFPNSPLHF. CDR3 in DNA: TGTGCCAGCAGCAGGGACGACTTCCCGAATTCACCCCTCCACTTT.

This clone occurred a few times. The V gene is TRBV5-6, the J gene TRBJ1-2; possible D gene TRBD1, 6 bases. V was pared by 2 bases and J by 8 bases, with 16 bases between. The CDR3 has 14 residues. From germline, CDR1 is SGHDT and CDR2 YYEEEE. CDR3 amino acids: CASSLPVGGAGYTF. The DNA of the CDR3 is TGTGCCAGCAGCTTACCGGTGGGGGGCGCAGGCTACACCTTC.